A selection of T cell receptor beta chains follows, all from one sample in a study of T cell repertoires in cytomegalovirus infection. No antigen has been assigned to these receptors. TCRdb redid the calling of the reads with MiXCR, one entry per CDR3 protein. The sample has about 700,000 distinct CDR3 sequences; roughly a third are singletons. The input for sequencing was cultured PBMCs, taken from culture after CMV antigen stimulation. These receptors all stem from a human donor in good health (CMV status not recorded). Some clones in this sample may be carry-over from other donors' samples. Each CDR3 is given with its conserved first and last residue. The D gene is left open where the match is weak. For some rows the clone size is stated as once, few or many, or as a class when expanded; others skip it.

TRBV4-2	TRBD1	NA	TRBJ2-7	15	TGTGCCAGCAGCCAAACGGACAGGGACGCCTACGAGCAGTACTTC	CASSQTDRDAYEQYF
TRBV4-1	NA	NA	TRBJ1-5	17	TGCGCCAGCAGCCCCTGGACGGCGGGCGATAGCAATCAGCCCCAGCATTTT	CASSPWTAGDSNQPQHF
TRBV7-8	NA	few	TRBJ2-1	14	TGTGCCAGCAGCTCCGACTACAATCCCATGAGTGAGTTCTTC	CASSSDYNPMSEFF
TRBV12-5	NA	few	TRBJ2-1	14	TGTGCTAGTGGTCTATCCTCAGGGGAGGTAGGGCAGTTCTTC	CASGLSSGEVGQFF
TRBV14	NA	NA	TRBJ2-3	16	TGTGCCAGCAGCCCGGACAAGGATACTTTCACAGATACGCAGTATTTT	CASSPDKDTFTDTQYF
TRBV4-1	NA	few	TRBJ1-1	15	TGCGCCAGCAGCCAAAGGGGGGGATCGGAGACGAAAGCTTTCTTT	CASSQRGGSETKAFF
TRBV5-4	NA	NA	TRBJ1-1	15	TGTGCCAGCAGCTTGGAGACAGGTTTGAACACTGAAGCTTTCTTT	CASSLETGLNTEAFF
TRBV7-2	TRBD2	NA	TRBJ2-5	17	TGTGCCAGCAGCTTGGGCGCGGGAGGACCAGGACAAGAGACCCAGTACTTC	CASSLGAGGPGQETQYF
TRBV20-1	NA	NA	TRBJ1-3	14	TGCAGTGCTAGGGTTTTGAACTCTGGAAACACCATATATTTT	CSARVLNSGNTIYF
TRBV7-8	NA	many	TRBJ1-1	16	TGTGCCAGCAGCTTAGAGGTAGGCAGGTGGAACACTGAAGCTTTCTTT	CASSLEVGRWNTEAFF
TRBV24-1	TRBD1	few	TRBJ2-1	15	TGTGCCACCAGTGATTTGAGGACAGGGGGCGGTGAGCAGTTCTTC	CATSDLRTGGGEQFF
TRBV15	TRBD2	few	TRBJ2-5	15	TGTGCCACCAGCCGGGGGGGTGCGCAATGGGAGACCCAGTACTTC	CATSRGGAQWETQYF
TRBV4-1	NA	NA	TRBJ1-4	16	TGCGCCAGCAGGCAACTGTACCGGGCGGCAAATGAAAAACTGTTTTTT	CASRQLYRAANEKLFF
TRBV6-1	TRBD1	NA	TRBJ1-2	13	TGTGCCAGCAGTCGACAGGGGCAGAGTGGCTACACCTTC	CASSRQGQSGYTF
TRBV4-1	NA	NA	TRBJ1-1	14	TGCGCCAGCAGCCAAGTCGGTCCCTACACTGAAGCTTTCTTT	CASSQVGPYTEAFF
TRBV4-1	NA	NA	TRBJ2-1	16	TGCGCCAGCAGCCAAGAGAAGGGTTCCTCCTACAATGAGCAGTTCTTC	CASSQEKGSSYNEQFF
TRBV12-3/TRBV12-4	NA	few	TRBJ2-1	17	TGTGCCAGCAGTCTAAACAGGGAGGGGAGCTCCTACAATGAGCAGTTCTTC	CASSLNREGSSYNEQFF
TRBV11-3	NA	few	TRBJ2-3	15	TGTGCCAGCAGCCCGCGGGACGGACGCACAGATACGCAGTATTTT	CASSPRDGRTDTQYF